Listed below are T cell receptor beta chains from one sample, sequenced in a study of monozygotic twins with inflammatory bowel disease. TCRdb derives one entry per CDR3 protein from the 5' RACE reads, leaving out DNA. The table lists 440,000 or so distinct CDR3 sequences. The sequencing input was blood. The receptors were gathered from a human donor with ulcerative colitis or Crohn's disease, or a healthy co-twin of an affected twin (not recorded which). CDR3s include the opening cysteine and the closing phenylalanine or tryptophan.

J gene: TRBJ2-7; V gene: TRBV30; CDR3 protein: CAWSSGPSYEQYF
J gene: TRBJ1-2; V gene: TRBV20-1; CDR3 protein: CLRKGENYGYTF
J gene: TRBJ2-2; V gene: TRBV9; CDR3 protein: CASSVDRGSGWELFF
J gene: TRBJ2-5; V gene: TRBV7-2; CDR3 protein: CASSFTREKTQYF
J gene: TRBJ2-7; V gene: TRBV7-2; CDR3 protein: CASSLGTGGLEQYF
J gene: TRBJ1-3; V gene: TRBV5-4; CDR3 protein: CASRAGTGLGNTIYF
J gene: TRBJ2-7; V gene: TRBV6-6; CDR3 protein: CATSQTGAYEQYF
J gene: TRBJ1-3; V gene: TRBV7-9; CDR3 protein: CASSPWESGNTIYF
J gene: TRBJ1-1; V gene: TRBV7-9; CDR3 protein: CASSSAGGAATEAFF
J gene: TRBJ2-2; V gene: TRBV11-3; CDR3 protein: CASSHRTGVSGELFF
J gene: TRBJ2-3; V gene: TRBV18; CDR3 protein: CASSPPGTIADTQYF
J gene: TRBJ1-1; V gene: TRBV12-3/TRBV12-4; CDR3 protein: CASSDRQGETEAFF
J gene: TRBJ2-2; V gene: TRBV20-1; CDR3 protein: CSATDREVTGELFF
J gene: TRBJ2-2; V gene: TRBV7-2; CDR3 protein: CASSLARSGGRNTGELFF
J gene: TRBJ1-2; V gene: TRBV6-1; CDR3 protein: CASKDRRDGYTF
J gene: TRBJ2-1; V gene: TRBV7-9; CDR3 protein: CASSFKGGPNNEQFF
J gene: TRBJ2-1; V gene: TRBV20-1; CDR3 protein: CSARDSAAIYNGQFF
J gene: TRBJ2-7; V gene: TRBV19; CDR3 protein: CASSITSHLYEQYF
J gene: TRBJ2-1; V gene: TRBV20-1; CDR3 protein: CSAREPWGVYNEQFF
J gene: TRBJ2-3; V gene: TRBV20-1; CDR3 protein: CSTRDRGRGPSDTQYF
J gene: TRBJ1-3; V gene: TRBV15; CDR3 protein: CATSGTVSRTGNTIYF
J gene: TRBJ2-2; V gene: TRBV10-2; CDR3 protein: CASGSTGLTGELFF
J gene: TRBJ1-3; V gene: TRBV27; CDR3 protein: CASSLAGVTGNTIYF
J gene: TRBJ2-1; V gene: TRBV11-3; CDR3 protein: CASSYGLAGGNNEQFF
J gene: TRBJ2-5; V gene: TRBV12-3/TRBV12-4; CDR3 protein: CASSFPQGLGQETQYF
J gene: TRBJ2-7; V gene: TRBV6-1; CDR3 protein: CASRLTPRGYEQYF
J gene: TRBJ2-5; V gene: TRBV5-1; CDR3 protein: CASSLGAAEETQYF
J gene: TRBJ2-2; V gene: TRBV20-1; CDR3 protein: CSARVGGGPTGELFF
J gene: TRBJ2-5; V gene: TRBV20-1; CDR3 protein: CSATPGTFSGRQYF
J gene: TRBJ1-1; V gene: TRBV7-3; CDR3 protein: CASSPGIGEAFF
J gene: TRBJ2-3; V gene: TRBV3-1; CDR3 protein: CASSQAPSGGNTQYF
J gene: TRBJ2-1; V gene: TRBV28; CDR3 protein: CASRGGLVAYNEQFF
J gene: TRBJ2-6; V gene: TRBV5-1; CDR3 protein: CASRPVQSGANVLTF
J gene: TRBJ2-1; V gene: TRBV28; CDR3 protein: CASSSGGSSGFNEQFF